This T cell receptor (beta chain) was sequenced in a study of blood T cell repertoires in COVID-19. Study as a whole: The origin of the acute and convalescent COVID-19 samples was the United States, Italy and Spain. Nucleic acid was either cDNA or gDNA, and it came from T cells, B-cell-depleted T cells, or PBMCs.

From germline, CDR1 is MGHRA and CDR2 YSYEKL. V was cut by 3 bases and J by 1 base, with 12 bases left in between. The CDR3 is made up of 15 amino acids. Original methodology: By means of reference gene primer amplification, nucleated cell counts were estimated. Sequencing used immunoSEQ multiplex PCR; TCRdb keeps in-frame clones, though not all of them. From that table come the V and J calls and clone size; the DNA was used to work out D and trimming. The sample includes around 20,000 clones, around 90% seen only once; the top ten take roughly 8.3%. The sequenced sample was peripheral blood. The TCR originated in a human donor in a cohort sampled during active COVID-19. The donor label of this sample is uncertain. This chain links TRBV4-1 with TRBJ2-5; possible D gene TRBD2, 5 bases. CDR3: CASSHGTGSQETQYF. The CDR3 DNA sequence: TGCGCCAGCAGCCACGGAACGGGGAGCCAAGAGACCCAGTACTTC.